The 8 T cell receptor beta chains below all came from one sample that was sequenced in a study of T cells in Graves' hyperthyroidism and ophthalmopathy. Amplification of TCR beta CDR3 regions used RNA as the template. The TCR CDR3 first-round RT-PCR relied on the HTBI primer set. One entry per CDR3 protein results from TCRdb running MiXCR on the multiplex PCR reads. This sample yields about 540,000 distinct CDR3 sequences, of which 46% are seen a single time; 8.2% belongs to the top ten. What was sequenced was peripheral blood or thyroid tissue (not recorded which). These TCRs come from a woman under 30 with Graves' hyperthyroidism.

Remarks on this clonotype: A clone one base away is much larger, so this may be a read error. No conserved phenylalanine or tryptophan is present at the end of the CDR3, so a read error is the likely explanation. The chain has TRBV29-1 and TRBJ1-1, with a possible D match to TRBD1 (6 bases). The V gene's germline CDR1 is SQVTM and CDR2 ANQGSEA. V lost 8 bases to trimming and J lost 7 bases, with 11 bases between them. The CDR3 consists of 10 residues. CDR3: CSFGGREAFS. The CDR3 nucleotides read TGCAGCTTTGGGGGGCGTGAAGCTTTCTCT.

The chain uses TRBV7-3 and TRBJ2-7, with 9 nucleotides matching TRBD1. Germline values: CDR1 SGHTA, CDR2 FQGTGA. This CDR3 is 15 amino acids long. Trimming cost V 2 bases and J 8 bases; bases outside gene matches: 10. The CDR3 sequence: CASSLLDRGLEKQYF. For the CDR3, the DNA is TGTGCCAGCAGCTTACTGGACAGGGGCCTTGAAAAGCAGTACTTC.

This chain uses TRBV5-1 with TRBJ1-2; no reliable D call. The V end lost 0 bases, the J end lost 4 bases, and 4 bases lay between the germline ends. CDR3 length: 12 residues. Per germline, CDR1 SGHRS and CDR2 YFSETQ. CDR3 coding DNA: TGCGCCAGCAGCTTGGCCTTCTATGGCTACACCTTC. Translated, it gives CASSLAFYGYTF.

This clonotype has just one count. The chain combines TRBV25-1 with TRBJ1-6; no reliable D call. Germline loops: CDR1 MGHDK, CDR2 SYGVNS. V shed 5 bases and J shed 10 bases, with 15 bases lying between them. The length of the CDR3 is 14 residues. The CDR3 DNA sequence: TGTGCCAGCAGTTACGGGGTCCGGGCATCACCCCTCCACTTT. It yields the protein CASSYGVRASPLHF.

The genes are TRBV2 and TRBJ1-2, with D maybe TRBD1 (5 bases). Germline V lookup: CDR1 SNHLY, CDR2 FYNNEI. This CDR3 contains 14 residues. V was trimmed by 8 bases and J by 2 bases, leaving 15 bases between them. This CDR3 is CASDLGVRNYGYTF. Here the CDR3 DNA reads TGTGCCAGCGACCTGGGGGTGAGAAACTATGGCTACACCTTC.

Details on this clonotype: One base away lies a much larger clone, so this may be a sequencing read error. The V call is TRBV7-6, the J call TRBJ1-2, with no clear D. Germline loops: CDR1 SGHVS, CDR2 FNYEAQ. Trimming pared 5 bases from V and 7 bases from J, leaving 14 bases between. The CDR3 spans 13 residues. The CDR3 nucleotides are TGTGCCAGCAGCGCCTCCCTAAACGGTGGCTACACCTTC. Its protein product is CASSASLNGGYTF.

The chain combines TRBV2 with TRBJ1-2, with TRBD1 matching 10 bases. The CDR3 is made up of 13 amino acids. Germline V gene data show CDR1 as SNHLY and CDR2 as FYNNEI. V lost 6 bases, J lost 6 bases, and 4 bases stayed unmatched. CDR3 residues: CASRAGTGDGYTF. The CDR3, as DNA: TGTGCCAGCAGGGCCGGGACAGGGGATGGCTACACCTTC.

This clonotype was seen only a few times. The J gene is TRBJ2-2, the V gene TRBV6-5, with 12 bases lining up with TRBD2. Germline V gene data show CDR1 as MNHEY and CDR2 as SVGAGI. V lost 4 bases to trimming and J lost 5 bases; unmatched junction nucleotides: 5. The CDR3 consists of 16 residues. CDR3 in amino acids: CASSFLAGGSTGELFF. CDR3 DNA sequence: TGTGCCAGCAGTTTCCTAGCGGGAGGGAGTACCGGGGAGCTGTTTTTT.